This TCR beta chain came from a study of shared clonotypes between healthy human individuals. This table comes from immunoSEQ multiplex PCR, and its TCRdb copy is limited to in-frame clones, with some not included. The sample carries some 2,000,000 clones, roughly 94% recorded once. Germline V gives CDR1 MNHNY, CDR2 SVGAGI (reference sequence). CDR3 size: 13 residues. Trimming took 6 bases from V and 3 from J, leaving 9 bases between them. The origin of this receptor is a man aged 18 to 35 in good health. Sequenced: naive CD4+ T cells sorted from blood. Subset given: CD45RA+ positively selected. The V and J genes are TRBV6-6 and TRBJ1-5; D is undetermined. The CDR3 reads CASSTWVNQPQHF. The CDR3 DNA reads as TGTGCCAGCAGCACGTGGGTCAATCAGCCCCAGCATTTT.